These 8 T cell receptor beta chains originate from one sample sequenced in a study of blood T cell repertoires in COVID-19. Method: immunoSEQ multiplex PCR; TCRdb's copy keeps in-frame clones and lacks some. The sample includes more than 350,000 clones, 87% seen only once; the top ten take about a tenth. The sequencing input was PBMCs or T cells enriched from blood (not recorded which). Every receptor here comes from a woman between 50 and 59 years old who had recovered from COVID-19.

The CDR3 sequence is CAISESMDRGRGYTF. Written as DNA, the CDR3 is TGTGCCATCAGTGAGTCTATGGACAGGGGGCGAGGCTACACCTTC. The chain uses TRBV10-3 and TRBJ1-2; 11 bases align to TRBD1. Looked up from germline, CDR1 is ENHRY and CDR2 is SYGVKD. V trimming: 0 bases; J trimming: 8 bases; junction bases outside the gene matches: 5. This CDR3 is 15 amino acids long.

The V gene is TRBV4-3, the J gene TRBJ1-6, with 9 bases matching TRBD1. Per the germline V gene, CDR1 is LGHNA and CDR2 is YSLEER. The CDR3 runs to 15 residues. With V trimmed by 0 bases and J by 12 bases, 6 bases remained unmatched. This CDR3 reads CASSQDTTGGGPLHF. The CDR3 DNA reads TGCGCCAGCAGCCAAGATACGACAGGGGGAGGACCCCTCCACTTT.

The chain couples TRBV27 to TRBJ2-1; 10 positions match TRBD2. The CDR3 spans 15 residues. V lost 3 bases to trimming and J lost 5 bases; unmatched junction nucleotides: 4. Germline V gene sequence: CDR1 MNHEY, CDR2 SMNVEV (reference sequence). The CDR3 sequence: CASSLFSGGDNEQFF. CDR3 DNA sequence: TGTGCCAGCAGTTTGTTCAGCGGGGGGGACAATGAGCAGTTCTTC.

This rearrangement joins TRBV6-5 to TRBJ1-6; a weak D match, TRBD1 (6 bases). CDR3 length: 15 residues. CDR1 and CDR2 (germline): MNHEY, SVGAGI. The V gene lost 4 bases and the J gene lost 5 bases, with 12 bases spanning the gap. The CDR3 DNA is TGTGCCAGCAGTTCAGGGGTTTTACATAATTCACCCCTCCACTTT. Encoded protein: CASSSGVLHNSPLHF.

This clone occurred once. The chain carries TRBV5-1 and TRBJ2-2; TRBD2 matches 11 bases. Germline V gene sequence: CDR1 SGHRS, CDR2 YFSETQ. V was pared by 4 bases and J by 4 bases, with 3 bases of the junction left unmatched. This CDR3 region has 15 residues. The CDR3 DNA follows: TGCGCCAGCAGCCATACTAGCGGGAGCACCGGGGAGCTGTTTTTT. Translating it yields CASSHTSGSTGELFF.

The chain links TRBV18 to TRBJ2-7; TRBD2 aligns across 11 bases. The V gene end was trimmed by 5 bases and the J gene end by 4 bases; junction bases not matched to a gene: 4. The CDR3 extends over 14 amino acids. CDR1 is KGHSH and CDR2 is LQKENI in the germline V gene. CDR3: CASSTLAGGYEQYF. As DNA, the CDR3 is TGTGCCAGCTCAACGCTAGCGGGGGGTTACGAGCAGTACTTC.

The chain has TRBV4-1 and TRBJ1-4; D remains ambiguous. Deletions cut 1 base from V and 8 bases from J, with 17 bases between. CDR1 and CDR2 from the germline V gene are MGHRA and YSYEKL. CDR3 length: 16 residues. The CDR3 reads CASSQVVRGVTEKLFF. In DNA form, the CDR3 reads TGCGCCAGCAGCCAAGTCGTCCGGGGAGTAACCGAAAAACTGTTTTTT.

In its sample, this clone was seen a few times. The CDR3 nucleotides read TGCGCCAGCAGCCCCGCGGGGACGGCTAACTATGGCTACACCTTC. It translates to CASSPAGTANYGYTF. The gene calls are TRBV5-1 and TRBJ1-2; the D gene is possibly TRBD1 (5 bases). Trimming shortened V by 4 bases and J by 0 bases, and 13 bases separated the two germline ends. The length of the CDR3 is 15 residues. Germline V lookup: CDR1 SGHRS, CDR2 YFSETQ.